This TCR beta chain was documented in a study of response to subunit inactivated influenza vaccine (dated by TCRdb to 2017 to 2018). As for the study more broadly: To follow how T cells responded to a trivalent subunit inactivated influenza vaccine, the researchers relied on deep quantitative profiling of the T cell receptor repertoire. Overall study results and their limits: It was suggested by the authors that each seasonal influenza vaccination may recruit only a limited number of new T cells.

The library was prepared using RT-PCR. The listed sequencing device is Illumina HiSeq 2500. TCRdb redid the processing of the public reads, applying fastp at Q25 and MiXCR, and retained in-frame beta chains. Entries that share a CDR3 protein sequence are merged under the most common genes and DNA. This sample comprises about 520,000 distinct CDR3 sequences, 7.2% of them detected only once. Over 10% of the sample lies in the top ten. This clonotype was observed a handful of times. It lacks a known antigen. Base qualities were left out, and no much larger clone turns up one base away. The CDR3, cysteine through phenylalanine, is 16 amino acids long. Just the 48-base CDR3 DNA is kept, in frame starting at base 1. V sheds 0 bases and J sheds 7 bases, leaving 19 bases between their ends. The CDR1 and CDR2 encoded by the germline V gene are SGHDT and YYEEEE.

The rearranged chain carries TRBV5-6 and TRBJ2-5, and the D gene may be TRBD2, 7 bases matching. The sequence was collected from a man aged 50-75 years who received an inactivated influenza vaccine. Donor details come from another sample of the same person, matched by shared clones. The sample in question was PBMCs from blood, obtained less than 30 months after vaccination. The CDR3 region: CASSLVRGGALGTQYF. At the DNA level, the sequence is TGTGCCAGCAGCTTGGTCCGAGGGGGGGCCCTCGGGACCCAGTACTTC.